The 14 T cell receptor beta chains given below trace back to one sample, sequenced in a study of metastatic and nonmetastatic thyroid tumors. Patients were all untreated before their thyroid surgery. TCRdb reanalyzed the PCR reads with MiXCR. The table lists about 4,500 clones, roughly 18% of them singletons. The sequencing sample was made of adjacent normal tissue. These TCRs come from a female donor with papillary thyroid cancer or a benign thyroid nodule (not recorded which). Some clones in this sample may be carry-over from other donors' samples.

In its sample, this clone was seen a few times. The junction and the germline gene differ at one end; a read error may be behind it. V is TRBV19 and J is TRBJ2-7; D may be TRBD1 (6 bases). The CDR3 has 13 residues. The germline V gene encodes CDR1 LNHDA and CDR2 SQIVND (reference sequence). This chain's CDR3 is CASARDNSYEQYF. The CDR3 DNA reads TGTGCCAGTGCCCGGGACAACTCCTACGAACAGTACTTC.

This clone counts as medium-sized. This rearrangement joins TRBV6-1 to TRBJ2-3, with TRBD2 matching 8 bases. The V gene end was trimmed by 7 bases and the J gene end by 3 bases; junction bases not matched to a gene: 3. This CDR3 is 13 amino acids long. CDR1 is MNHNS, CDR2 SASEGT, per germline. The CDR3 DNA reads TGTGCCAGCAACACGGGGGGGACAGATACGCAGTATTTT. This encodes CASNTGGTDTQYF.

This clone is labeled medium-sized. The CDR3 here is CSARDSGRGEGSPLHF. For the CDR3, the DNA is TGCAGTGCTAGAGATTCAGGCAGGGGAGAAGGATCACCCCTCCACTTT. V usage is TRBV20-1 and J usage is TRBJ1-6, with a possible D match to TRBD1 (6 bases). V was pared by 0 bases and J by 10 bases, with 19 bases between. Per the germline V gene, CDR1 is DFQATT and CDR2 is SNEGSKA (reference sequence). This CDR3 is built from 16 residues.

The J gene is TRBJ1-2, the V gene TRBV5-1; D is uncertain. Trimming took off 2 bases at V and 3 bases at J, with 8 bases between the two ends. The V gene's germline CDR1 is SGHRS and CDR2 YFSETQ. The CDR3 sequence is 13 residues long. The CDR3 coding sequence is TGCGCCAGCAGCTTCGGACCTTACTATGGCTACACCTTC. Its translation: CASSFGPYYGYTF.

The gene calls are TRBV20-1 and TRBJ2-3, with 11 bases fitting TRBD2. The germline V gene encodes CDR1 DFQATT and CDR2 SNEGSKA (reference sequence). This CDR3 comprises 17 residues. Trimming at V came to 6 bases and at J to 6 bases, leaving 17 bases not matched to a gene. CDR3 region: CSAAVYRLAGKTDTQYF. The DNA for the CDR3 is TGCAGTGCCGCGGTATATCGACTAGCGGGGAAGACGGATACGCAGTATTTT.

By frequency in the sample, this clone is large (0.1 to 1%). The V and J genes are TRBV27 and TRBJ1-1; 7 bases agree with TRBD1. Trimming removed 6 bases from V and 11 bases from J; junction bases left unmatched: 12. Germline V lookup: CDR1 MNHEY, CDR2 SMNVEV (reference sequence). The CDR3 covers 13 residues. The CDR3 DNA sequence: TGTGCCAGCAGACACCGGGACAGATCCGATGCTTTCTTT. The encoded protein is CASRHRDRSDAFF.

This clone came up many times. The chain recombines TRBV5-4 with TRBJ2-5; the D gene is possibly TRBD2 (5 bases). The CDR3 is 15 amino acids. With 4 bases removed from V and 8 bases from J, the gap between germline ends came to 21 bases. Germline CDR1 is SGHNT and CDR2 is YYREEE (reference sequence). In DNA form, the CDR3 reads TGTGCCAGCAGCCCCGTCCAAGGAGCCGGAGGTACCCAGTACTTC. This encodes CASSPVQGAGGTQYF. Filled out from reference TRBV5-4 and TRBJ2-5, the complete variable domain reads ETGVTQSPTHLIKTRGQQVTLRCSSQSGHNTVSWYQQALGQGPQFIFQYYREEENGRGNFPPRFSGLQFPNYSSELNVNALELDDSALYLCASSPVQGAGGTQYFGPGTRLLVL.

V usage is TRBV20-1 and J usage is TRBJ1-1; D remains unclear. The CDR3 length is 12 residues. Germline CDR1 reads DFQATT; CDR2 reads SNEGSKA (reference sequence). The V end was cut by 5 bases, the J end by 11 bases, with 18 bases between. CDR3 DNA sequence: TGCAGTGCTGGATTAGACCGCCCATGGGCTTTCTTT. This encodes CSAGLDRPWAFF.

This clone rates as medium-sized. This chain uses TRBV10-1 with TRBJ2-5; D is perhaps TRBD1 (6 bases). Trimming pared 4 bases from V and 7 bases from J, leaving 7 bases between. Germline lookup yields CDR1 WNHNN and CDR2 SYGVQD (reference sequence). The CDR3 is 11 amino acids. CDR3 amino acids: CASSGGGTQYF. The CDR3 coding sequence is TGCGCCAGCAGTGGAGGGGGGACCCAGTACTTC.

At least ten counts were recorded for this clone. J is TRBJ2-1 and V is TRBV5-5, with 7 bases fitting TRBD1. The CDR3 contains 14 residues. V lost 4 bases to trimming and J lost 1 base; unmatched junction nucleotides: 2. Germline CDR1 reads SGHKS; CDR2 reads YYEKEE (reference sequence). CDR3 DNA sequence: TGTGCCAGCAGCACACAGGGGTCCTACAATGAGCAGTTCTTC. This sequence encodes CASSTQGSYNEQFF.

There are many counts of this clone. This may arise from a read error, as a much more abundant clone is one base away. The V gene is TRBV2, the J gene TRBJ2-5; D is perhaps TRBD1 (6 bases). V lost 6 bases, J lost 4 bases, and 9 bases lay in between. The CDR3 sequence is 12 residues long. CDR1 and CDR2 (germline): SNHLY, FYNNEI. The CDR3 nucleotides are TGTGCCAGCAGGGGCAGGGGAGAGACCCAGTACTTC. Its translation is CASRGRGETQYF.

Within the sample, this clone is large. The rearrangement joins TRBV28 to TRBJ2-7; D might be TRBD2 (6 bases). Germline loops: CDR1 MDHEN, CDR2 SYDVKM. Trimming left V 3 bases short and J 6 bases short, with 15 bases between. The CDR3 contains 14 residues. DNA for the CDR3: TGTGCCAGCAGTTTTGCGTTGGGACTTCGCGAGCAGTACTTC. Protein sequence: CASSFALGLREQYF. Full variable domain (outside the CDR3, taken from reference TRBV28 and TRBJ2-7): DVKVTQSSRYLVKRTGEKVFLECVQDMDHENMFWYRQDPGLGLRLIYFSYDVKMKEKGDIPEGYSVSREKKERFSLILESASTNQTSMYLCASSFALGLREQYFGPGTRLTVT.

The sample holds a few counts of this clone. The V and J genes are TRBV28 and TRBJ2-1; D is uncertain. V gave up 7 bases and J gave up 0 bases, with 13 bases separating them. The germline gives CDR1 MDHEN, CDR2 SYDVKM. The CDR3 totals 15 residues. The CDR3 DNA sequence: TGTGCCAGCATTTTCCACGGGTTCTCCTACAATGAGCAGTTCTTC. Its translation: CASIFHGFSYNEQFF. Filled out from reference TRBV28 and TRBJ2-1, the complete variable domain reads DVKVTQSSRYLVKRTGEKVFLECVQDMDHENMFWYRQDPGLGLRLIYFSYDVKMKEKGDIPEGYSVSREKKERFSLILESASTNQTSMYLCASIFHGFSYNEQFFGPGTRLTVL.

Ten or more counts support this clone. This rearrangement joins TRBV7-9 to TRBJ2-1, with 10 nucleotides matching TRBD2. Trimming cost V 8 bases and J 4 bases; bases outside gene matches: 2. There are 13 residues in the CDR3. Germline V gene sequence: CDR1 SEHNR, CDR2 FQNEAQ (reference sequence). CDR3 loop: CASVAGGYNEQFF. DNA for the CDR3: TGTGCCAGCGTAGCGGGGGGATACAATGAGCAGTTCTTC.